The clone carrying this T cell receptor beta chain came up a few times. TCRbeta library construction was performed incorporating unique molecular identifiers. TCRdb reprocessed the PCR reads via MiXCR and lists one record per CDR3 protein. The sample yields 640,000 or so distinct CDR3 sequences, approximately 17% seen once. The data were taken from a study of T-cell reconstitution after alpha-beta-depleted transplantation in children. The CDR3 extends over 15 amino acids. CDR1 and CDR2 from the germline V gene are SGHRS and YFSETQ. The V end lost 3 bases, the J end lost 3 bases, and 16 bases lay between the germline ends.

The chain joins TRBV5-1 to TRBJ2-7; the D call may be TRBD1 or TRBD2 (6 bases each). Specimen: PBMCs from the stem cell graft donor, collected from the stem cell graft. The receptor comes from a human donor who donated a stem cell graft to a child with acute myeloid leukemia. The CDR3 nucleotides are TGCGCCAGCAGCTCCGCTTGGGGGGCCCACTACGAGCAGTACTTC. Translated: CASSSAWGAHYEQYF. The full variable domain, in which reference TRBV5-1 and TRBJ2-7 provide the parts outside the CDR3, is KAGVTQTPRYLIKTRGQQVTLSCSPISGHRSVSWYQQTPGQGLQFLFEYFSETQRNKGNFPGRFSGRQFSNSRSEMNVSTLELGDSALYLCASSSAWGAHYEQYFGPGTRLTVT.